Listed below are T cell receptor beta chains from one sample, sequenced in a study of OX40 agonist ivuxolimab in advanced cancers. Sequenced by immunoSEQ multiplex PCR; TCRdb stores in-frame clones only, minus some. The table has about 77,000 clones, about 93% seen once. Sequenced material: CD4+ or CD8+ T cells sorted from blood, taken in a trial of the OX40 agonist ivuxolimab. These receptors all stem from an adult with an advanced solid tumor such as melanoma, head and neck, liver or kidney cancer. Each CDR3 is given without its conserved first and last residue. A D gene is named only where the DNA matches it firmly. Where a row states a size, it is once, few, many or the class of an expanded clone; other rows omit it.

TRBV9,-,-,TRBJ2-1,ASSPPGQLNNEQF
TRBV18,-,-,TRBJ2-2,ASSPTLAPNTGELF
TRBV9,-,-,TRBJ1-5,ASSEEGNSNQPQH
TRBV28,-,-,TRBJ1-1,ASGNREGTEAF
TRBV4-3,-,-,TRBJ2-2,ASSYYRDGELF
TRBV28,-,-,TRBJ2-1,GIGRASYNEQF
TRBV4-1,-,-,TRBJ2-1,ASRPGLSGVSYNEQF
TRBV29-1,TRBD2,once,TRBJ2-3,SVEEARGLAGGRTDTQY
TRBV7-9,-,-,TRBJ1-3,ASSLTGSGNTIY
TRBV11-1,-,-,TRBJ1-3,ASSLAWTARSGNTIY
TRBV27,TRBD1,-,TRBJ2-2,ASSLQQGSTGELF
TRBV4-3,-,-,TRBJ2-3,ASSPLPGGTDTQY
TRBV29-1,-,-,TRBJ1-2,SVLRDYGYT
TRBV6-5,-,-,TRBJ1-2,ASSYSPYEGGYT
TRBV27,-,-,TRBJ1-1,ASSLDPSGLQRAF
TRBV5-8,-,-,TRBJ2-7,ASSLGQFHEEQY
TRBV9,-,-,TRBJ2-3,ASSVEGRTSTDTQY
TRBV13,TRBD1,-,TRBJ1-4,ASSVRTGGVSANEKLF
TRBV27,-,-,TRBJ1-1,ASSPGTANTEAF
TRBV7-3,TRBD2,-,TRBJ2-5,ASSLNSAGGPSEETQY
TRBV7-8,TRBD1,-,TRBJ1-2,ASSLGGGGGYT
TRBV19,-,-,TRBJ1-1,ASSIGGGGPEAF
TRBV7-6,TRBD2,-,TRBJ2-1,ASSLTLAINNEQF
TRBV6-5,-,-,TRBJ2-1,ASSYGVSSSYNEQF
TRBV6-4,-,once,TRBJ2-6,ASSGTALTGANVLT
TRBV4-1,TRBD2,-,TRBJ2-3,ASSRTPSGSSTDTQY
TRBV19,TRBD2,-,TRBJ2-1,ASSIGGTGGAVEQF